Each of the 12 T cell receptor beta chains below was sequenced from the same sample in a study of cytomegalovirus exposure and HLA in healthy donors. The PCR ran on 60 Vbeta and 13 Jbeta primers. Assay: immunoSEQ multiplex PCR; the TCRdb copy retains only in-frame clones and omits some. Of roughly 100,000 clones detected, about four fifths appear once; the ten largest clones hold approximately 4%. The sample taken for sequencing was PBMCs. The receptor source for this set is a female donor in good health and CMV-seropositive.

The gene calls are TRBV7-9 and TRBJ1-4; possibly TRBD1 for D (6 bases). This CDR3 contains 15 residues. V gave up 4 bases and J gave up 5 bases, with 14 bases separating them. Germline values: CDR1 SEHNR, CDR2 FQNEAQ (reference sequence). CDR3 nucleotides: TGTGCCAGCAGCTCTGGACAGTTGGGAAATGAAAAACTGTTTTTT. Translating gives CASSSGQLGNEKLFF.

This rearrangement joins TRBV2 to TRBJ2-7; possible D gene TRBD2, 5 bases. V was shortened by 8 bases and J by 0 bases, with 20 bases between the two germline ends. In germline, CDR1 is SNHLY, CDR2 FYNNEI. The CDR3 covers 16 residues. CDR3 in DNA: TGTGCCAGCGCCAGAGCGGCTAAATTAAACTCCTACGAGCAGTACTTC. Encoded protein: CASARAAKLNSYEQYF.

The chain couples TRBV29-1 to TRBJ2-5; TRBD1 matches 11 bases. CDR3 length: 13 residues. After removal of 3 bases from V and 7 bases from J, the junction contained 4 bases not matched to a gene. Germline V gene sequence: CDR1 SQVTM, CDR2 ANQGSEA. CDR3 in amino acids: CSVDRDRGRTQYF. Here the CDR3 DNA reads TGCAGCGTTGACCGGGACAGGGGGAGGACCCAGTACTTC.

This rearrangement joins TRBV7-2 to TRBJ2-1; 8 bases line up with TRBD2. The CDR3 is made up of 17 amino acids. The V segment lost 5 bases and the J segment 2 bases; nucleotides outside the gene matches: 11. Germline CDR1 is SGHTA and CDR2 is FQGNSA. In nucleotides, the CDR3 is TGTGCCAGCAGCCACGGCAGGGGAGCGGGAGCCTACAATGAGCAGTTCTTC. This encodes CASSHGRGAGAYNEQFF. Using reference TRBV7-2 and TRBJ2-1 for the parts outside the CDR3, the full variable domain is GAGVSQSPSNKVTEKGKDVELRCDPISGHTALYWYRQSLGQGLEFLIYFQGNSAPDKSGLPSDRFSAERTGGSVSTLTIQRTQQEDSAVYLCASSHGRGAGAYNEQFFGPGTRLTVL.

The J gene is TRBJ2-1, the V gene TRBV19; TRBD2 aligns across 11 bases. CDR3 size: 17 residues. Trimming cost V 2 bases and J 3 bases; bases outside gene matches: 6. From germline, CDR1 is LNHDA and CDR2 SQIVND (reference sequence). CDR3 residues: CASSIKFGLAGYNEQFF. In DNA form, the CDR3 reads TGTGCCAGTAGTATAAAGTTTGGACTAGCGGGCTACAATGAGCAGTTCTTC.

The CDR3 coding sequence is TGTGCCAGTAAAGTGACAGGGGGCGACGGCTACACCTTC. This encodes CASKVTGGDGYTF. The chain links TRBV19 to TRBJ1-2; TRBD1 matches 10 bases. Looked up from germline, CDR1 is LNHDA and CDR2 is SQIVND (reference sequence). V lost 7 bases, J lost 8 bases, and 7 bases stayed unmatched. The CDR3 spans 13 residues.

The V gene is TRBV10-3, the J gene TRBJ2-3, with TRBD2 matching over 9 bases. V lost 4 bases, J lost 0 bases, and 5 bases stayed unmatched. Germline V CDR1 and CDR2: ENHRY, SYGVKD. CDR3 length: 16 amino acids. In nucleotides, the CDR3 is TGTGCCATCAGTGGGCTAGCGGGGAGTAGCACAGATACGCAGTATTTT. Encoded protein: CAISGLAGSSTDTQYF.

The chain recombines TRBV2 with TRBJ2-1, with D perhaps matching TRBD2 (6 bases). CDR3 length: 15 residues. V dropped 6 bases and J dropped 7 bases, with 19 bases sitting between them. CDR1 is SNHLY and CDR2 is FYNNEI in the germline V gene. The chain's CDR3 is CASSLRLASDNEQFF. The CDR3 DNA is TGTGCCAGCAGCCTTCGCTTGGCTAGCGATAATGAGCAGTTCTTC. The whole variable domain, remainder taken from reference TRBV2 and TRBJ2-1, is EPEVTQTPSHQVTQMGQEVILRCVPISNHLYFYWYRQILGQKVEFLVSFYNNEISEKSEIFDDQFSVERPDGSNFTLKIRSTKLEDSAMYFCASSLRLASDNEQFFGPGTRLTVL.

This chain links TRBV7-9 with TRBJ2-2; perhaps TRBD1 as D (5 bases). The CDR3 has 14 residues. The germline CDR1 and CDR2 sequences are SEHNR and FQNEAQ (reference sequence). V lost 2 bases and J lost 5, with 9 bases in between. The CDR3, as DNA: TGTGCCAGCAGCTTAAGGGGATTTACCGGGGAGCTGTTTTTT. Amino acid sequence: CASSLRGFTGELFF.

The chain joins TRBV27 to TRBJ1-5; 9 nucleotides match TRBD1. This CDR3 has 15 amino acids. V was clipped by 8 bases and J by 4 bases; unmatched bases: 9. The germline CDR1 and CDR2 sequences are MNHEY and SMNVEV (reference sequence). This CDR3 reads CASRRDRDSNQPQHF. The CDR3 DNA sequence: TGTGCCAGCCGAAGGGACAGGGACTCTAATCAGCCCCAGCATTTT.

The chain joins TRBV5-4 to TRBJ1-1, with D perhaps matching TRBD1 (6 bases). CDR1 SGHNT and CDR2 YYREEE come from the germline V gene (reference sequence). Trimming took off 1 base at V and 3 bases at J, with 22 bases between the two ends. This CDR3 spans 18 amino acids. The CDR3 reads CASSLPQGLGVIHTEAFF. The CDR3 DNA follows: TGTGCCAGCAGCTTGCCACAGGGTTTGGGGGTAATCCACACTGAAGCTTTCTTT.

CDR3 residues: CASRPGQIYGYTF. In DNA form, the CDR3 reads TGTGCCAGCAGACCGGGACAGATCTATGGCTACACCTTC. The V call is TRBV14, the J call TRBJ1-2; 7 positions match TRBD1. This CDR3 comprises 13 residues. The J segment lost 4 bases and the V segment lost 6 bases, leaving 5 bases of the junction unmatched. From germline, CDR1 is SGHDN and CDR2 FVKESK. The entire variable domain, with the rest obtained from reference TRBV14 and TRBJ1-2, is as follows: EAGVTQFPSHSVIEKGQTVTLRCDPISGHDNLYWYRRVMGKEIKFLLHFVKESKQDESGMPNNRFLAERTGGTYSTLKVQPAELEDSGVYFCASRPGQIYGYTFGSGTRLTVV.